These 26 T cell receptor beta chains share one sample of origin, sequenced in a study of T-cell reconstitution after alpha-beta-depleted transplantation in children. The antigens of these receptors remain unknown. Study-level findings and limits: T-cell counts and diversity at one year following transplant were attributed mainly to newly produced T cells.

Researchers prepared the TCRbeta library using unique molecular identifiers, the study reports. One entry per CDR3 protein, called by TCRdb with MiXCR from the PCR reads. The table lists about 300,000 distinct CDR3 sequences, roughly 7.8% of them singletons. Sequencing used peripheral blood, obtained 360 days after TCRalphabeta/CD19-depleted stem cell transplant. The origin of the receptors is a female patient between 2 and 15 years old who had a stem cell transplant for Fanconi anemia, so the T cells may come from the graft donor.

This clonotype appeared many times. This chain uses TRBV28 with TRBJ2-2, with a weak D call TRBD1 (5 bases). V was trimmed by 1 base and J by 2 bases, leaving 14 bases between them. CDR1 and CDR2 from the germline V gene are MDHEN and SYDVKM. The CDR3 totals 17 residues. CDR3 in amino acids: CASSLSWTSDNTGELFF. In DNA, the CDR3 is TGTGCCAGCAGTTTATCATGGACATCCGACAACACCGGGGAGCTGTTTTTT.

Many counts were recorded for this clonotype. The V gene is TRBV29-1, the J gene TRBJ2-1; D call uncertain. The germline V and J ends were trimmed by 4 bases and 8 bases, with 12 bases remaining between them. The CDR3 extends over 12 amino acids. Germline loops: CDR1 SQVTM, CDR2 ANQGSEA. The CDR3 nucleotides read TGCAGCGTTGGGGTATTTGGCGATGAGCAGTTCTTC. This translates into CSVGVFGDEQFF.

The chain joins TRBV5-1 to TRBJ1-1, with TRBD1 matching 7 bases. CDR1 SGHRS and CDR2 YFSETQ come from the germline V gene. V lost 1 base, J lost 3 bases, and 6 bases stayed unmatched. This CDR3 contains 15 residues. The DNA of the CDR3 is TGCGCCAGCAGCTTGACGACAGGGCCGGACACTGAAGCTTTCTTT. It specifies CASSLTTGPDTEAFF.

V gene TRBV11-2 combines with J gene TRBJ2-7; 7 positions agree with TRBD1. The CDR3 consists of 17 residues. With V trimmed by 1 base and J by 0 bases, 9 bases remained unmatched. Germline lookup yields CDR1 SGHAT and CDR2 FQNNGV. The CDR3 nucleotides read TGTGCCAGCAGCTTAGTTTACAGGGGCATTGGCTCCTACGAGCAGTACTTC. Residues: CASSLVYRGIGSYEQYF.

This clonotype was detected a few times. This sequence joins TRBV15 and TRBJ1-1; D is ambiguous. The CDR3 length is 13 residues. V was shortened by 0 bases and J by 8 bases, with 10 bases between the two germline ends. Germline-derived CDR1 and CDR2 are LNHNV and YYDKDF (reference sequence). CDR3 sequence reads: CATSRDGRPEAFF. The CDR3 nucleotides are TGTGCCACCAGCAGAGATGGGAGGCCCGAAGCTTTCTTT. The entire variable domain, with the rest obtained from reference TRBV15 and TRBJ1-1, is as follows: DAMVIQNPRYQVTQFGKPVTLSCSQTLNHNVMYWYQQKSSQAPKLLFHYYDKDFNNEADTPDNFQSRRPNTSFCFLDIRSPGLGDTAMYLCATSRDGRPEAFFGQGTRLTVV.

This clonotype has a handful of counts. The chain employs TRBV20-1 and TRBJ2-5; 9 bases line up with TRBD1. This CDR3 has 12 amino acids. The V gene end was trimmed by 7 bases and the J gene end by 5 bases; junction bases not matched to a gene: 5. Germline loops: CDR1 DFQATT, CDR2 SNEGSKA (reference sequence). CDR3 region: CSVGQGHETQYF. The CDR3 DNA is TGCAGTGTTGGACAGGGGCATGAGACCCAGTACTTC.

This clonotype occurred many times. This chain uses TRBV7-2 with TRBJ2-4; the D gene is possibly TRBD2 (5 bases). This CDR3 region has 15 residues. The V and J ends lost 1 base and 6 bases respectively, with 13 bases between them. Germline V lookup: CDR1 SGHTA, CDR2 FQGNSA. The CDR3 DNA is TGTGCCAGCAGCTTAGAGCTGGGAGAGGGAAACATTCAGTACTTC. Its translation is CASSLELGEGNIQYF.

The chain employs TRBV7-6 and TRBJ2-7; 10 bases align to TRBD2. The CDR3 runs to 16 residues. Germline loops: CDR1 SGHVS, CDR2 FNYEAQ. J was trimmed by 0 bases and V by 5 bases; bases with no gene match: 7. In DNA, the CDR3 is TGTGCCAGCAGCATTCGGACTAGCGGTCCCTCCTACGAGCAGTACTTC. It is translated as CASSIRTSGPSYEQYF.

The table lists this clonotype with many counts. CDR3 residues: CASSETGLAGEQYF. CDR3 coding DNA: TGTGCCAGCAGCGAGACGGGACTAGCGGGGGAGCAGTACTTC. The chain employs TRBV2 and TRBJ2-7, with 13 bases lining up with TRBD2. J lost 7 bases, V lost 6 bases, and 6 bases had no gene match. Germline loops: CDR1 SNHLY, CDR2 FYNNEI. This CDR3 is 14 amino acids long.

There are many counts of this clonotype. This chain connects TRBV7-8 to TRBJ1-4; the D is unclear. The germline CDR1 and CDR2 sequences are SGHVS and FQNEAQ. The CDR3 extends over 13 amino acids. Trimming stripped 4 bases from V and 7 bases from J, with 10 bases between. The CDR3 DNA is TGTGCCAGCAGCTCCTATAGAAGTGAAAAACTGTTTTTT. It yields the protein CASSSYRSEKLFF.

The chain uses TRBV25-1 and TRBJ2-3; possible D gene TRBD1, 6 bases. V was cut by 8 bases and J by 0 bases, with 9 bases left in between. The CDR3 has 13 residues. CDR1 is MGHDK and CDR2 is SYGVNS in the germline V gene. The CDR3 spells CASGGHSTDTQYF. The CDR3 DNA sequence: TGTGCCAGCGGGGGCCATAGCACAGATACGCAGTATTTT.

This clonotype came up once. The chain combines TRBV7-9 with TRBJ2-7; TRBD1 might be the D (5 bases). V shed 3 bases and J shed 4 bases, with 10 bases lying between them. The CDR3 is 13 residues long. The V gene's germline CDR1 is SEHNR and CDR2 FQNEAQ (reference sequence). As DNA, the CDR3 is TGTGCCAGCAGCTTGGACAACCTTTACGAGCAGTACGTC. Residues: CASSLDNLYEQYV.

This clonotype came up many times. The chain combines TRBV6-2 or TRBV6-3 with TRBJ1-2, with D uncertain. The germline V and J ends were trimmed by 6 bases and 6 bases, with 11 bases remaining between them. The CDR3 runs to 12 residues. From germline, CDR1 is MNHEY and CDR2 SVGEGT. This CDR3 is CASSVLWDGYTF. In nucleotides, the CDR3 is TGTGCCAGCAGCGTCCTATGGGATGGCTACACCTTC.

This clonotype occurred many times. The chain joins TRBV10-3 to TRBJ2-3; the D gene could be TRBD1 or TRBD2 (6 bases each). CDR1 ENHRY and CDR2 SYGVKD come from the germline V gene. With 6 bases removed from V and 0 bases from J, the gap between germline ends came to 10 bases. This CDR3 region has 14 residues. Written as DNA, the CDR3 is TGTGCCATCAGAGGAGGGGGGAGCACAGATACGCAGTATTTT. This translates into CAIRGGGSTDTQYF.

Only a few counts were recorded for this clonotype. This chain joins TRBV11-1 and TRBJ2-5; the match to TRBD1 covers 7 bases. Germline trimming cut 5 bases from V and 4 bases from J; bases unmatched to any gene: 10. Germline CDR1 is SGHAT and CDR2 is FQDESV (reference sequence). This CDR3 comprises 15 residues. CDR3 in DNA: TGTGCCAGCAGCCCGCGGACAGGCATCAGAGAGACCCAGTACTTC. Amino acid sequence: CASSPRTGIRETQYF.

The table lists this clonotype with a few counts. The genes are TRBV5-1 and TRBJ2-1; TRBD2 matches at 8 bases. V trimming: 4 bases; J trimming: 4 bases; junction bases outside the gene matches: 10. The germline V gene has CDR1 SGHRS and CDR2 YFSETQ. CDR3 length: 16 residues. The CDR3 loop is CASSRDPSGPYNEQFF. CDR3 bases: TGCGCCAGCAGCCGGGATCCTAGCGGGCCTTACAATGAGCAGTTCTTC. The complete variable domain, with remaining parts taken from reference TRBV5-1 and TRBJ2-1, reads KAGVTQTPRYLIKTRGQQVTLSCSPISGHRSVSWYQQTPGQGLQFLFEYFSETQRNKGNFPGRFSGRQFSNSRSEMNVSTLELGDSALYLCASSRDPSGPYNEQFFGPGTRLTVL.

The CDR3 DNA is TGTGCCAGCAGTTATGGACAGCTTCAATTCTCCTATAATTCACCCCTCCACTTT. Residues: CASSYGQLQFSYNSPLHF. This chain joins TRBV2 and TRBJ1-6, with TRBD1 as a possible D gene (6 bases). The germline V gene encodes CDR1 SNHLY and CDR2 FYNNEI. With 5 bases removed from V and 0 bases from J, the gap between germline ends came to 17 bases. The CDR3 loop spans 18 amino acids.

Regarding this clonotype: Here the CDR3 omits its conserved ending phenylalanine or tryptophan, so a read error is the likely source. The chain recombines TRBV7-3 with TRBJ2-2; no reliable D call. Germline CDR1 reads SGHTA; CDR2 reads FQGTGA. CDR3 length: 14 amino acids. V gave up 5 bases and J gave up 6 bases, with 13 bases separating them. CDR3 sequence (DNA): TGTGCCAGCAGCCCAGCTCCCAGCCCCGGGGAGCTGTTTTGT. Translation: CASSPAPSPGELFC.

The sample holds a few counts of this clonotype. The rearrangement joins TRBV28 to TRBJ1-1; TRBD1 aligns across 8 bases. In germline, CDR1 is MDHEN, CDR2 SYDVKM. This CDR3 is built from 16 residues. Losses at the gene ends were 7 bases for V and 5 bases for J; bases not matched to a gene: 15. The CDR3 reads CASNVPGQDLGTEAFF. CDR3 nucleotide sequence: TGTGCCAGCAACGTCCCGGGACAGGATTTGGGTACTGAAGCTTTCTTT.

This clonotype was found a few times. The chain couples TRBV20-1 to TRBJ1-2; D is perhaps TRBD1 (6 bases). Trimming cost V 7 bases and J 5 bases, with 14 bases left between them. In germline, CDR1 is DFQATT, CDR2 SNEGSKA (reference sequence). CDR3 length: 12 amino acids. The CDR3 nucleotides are TGCAGTGTCCGAAACAGGGCTTATGGCTACACCTTC. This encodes CSVRNRAYGYTF.

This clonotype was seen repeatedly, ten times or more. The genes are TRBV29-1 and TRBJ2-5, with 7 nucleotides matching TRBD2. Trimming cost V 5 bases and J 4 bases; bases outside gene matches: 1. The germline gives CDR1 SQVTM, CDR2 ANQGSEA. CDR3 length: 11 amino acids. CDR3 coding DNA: TGCAGCGTTACGGGGGGAGAGACCCAGTACTTC. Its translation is CSVTGGETQYF.

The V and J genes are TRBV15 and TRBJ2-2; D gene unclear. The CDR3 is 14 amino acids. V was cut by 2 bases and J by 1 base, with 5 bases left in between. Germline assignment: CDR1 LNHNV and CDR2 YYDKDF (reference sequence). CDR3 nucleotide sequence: TGTGCCACCAGCAGATCAGGGAACACCGGGGAGCTGTTTTTT. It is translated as CATSRSGNTGELFF.

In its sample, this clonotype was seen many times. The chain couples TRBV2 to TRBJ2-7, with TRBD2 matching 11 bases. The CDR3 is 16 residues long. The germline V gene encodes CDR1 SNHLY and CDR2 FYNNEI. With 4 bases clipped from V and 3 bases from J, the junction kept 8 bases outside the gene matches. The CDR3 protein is CASSAELAGDVYEQYF. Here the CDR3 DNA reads TGTGCCAGCAGTGCGGAACTAGCGGGAGACGTCTACGAGCAGTACTTC.

The CDR3 loop is CASRTLGGGNTGELFF. The CDR3 nucleotides read TGTGCCAGCAGGACTCTTGGCGGGGGGAACACCGGGGAGCTGTTTTTT. The V gene is TRBV7-3, the J gene TRBJ2-2; 7 nucleotides match TRBD2. The CDR3 is 16 residues long. V lost 6 bases and J lost 1; bases outside the gene matches: 8. The germline V gene encodes CDR1 SGHTA and CDR2 FQGTGA.

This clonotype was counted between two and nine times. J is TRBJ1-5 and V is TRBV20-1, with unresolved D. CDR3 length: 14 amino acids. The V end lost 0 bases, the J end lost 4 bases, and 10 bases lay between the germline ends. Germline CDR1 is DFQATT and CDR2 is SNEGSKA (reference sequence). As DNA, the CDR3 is TGCAGTGCTAGAGATCGGGCGGCAAATCAGCCCCAGCATTTT. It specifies CSARDRAANQPQHF.

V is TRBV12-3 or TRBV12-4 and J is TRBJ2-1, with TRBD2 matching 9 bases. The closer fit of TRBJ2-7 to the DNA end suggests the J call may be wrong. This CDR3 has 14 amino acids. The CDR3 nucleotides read TGTGCCAGCAGTTGGACTAGCGCGGTCGATGAGCAGTACTTC. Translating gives CASSWTSAVDEQYF.